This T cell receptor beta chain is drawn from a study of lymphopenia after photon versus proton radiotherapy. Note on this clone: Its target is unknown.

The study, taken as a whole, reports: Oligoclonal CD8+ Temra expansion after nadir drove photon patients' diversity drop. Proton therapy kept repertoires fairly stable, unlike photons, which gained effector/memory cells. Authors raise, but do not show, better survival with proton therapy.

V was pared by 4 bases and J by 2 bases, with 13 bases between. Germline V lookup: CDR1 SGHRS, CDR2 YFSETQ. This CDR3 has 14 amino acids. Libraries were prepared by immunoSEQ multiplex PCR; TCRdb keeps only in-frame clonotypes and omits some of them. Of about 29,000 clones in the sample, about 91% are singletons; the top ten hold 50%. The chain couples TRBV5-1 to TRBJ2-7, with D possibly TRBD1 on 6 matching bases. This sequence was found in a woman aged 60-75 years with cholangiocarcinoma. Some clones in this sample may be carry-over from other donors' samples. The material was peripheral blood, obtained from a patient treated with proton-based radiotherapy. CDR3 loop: CASSQPDRAYEQYF. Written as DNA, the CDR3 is TGCGCCAGCAGCCAGCCGGACAGAGCCTACGAGCAGTACTTC.